A single sample is the source of the 11 T cell receptor beta chains below, sequenced in a study of blood T cell repertoires in COVID-19. Profiled with immunoSEQ multiplex PCR; TCRdb holds only in-frame clones, not every one. The sample has hundreds of thousands of clones, around 80% seen once. The specimen sequenced was PBMCs or T cells enriched from blood (not recorded which). The receptors were gathered from a man aged 25 to 40 with acute COVID-19.

This chain joins TRBV7-9 and TRBJ2-3; D not certain. Germline assignment: CDR1 SEHNR and CDR2 FQNEAQ (reference sequence). The CDR3 length is 12 residues. Deletions cut 3 bases from V and 6 bases from J, with 7 bases between. In nucleotides, the CDR3 is TGTGCCAGCAGCTTCCTTGAGGATACGCAGTATTTT. This translates into CASSFLEDTQYF.

This clone appeared once. The rearrangement uses TRBV15 and TRBJ1-5, with D hard to call. CDR3 length equals 14 residues. Germline CDR1 and CDR2: LNHNV and YYDKDF (reference sequence). The V gene lost 3 bases and the J gene lost 2 bases, with 8 bases spanning the gap. In nucleotides, the CDR3 is TGTGCCACCAGCAGCGACGGAGGCAATCAGCCCCAGCATTTT. Amino acid sequence: CATSSDGGNQPQHF.

A single count supports this clone. V is TRBV19 and J is TRBJ1-5; D is unclear. This CDR3 spans 16 amino acids. Trimming removed 9 bases at V and 5 bases at J, with 23 bases between. CDR1 is LNHDA and CDR2 is SQIVND in the germline V gene (reference sequence). The CDR3 here is CASVLSHTLLHQPQHF. The CDR3 bases are TGTGCCAGCGTACTTAGCCATACACTCCTCCATCAGCCCCAGCATTTT.

The chain links TRBV2 to TRBJ2-5; the D gene is possibly TRBD1 (5 bases). V lost 2 bases to trimming and J lost 2 bases, with 12 bases between them. The germline gives CDR1 SNHLY, CDR2 FYNNEI. The CDR3 loop spans 15 amino acids. The CDR3 region is CASSEQTVSQETQYF. The CDR3 coding sequence is TGTGCCAGCAGTGAACAGACAGTATCTCAAGAGACCCAGTACTTC.

J is TRBJ2-7 and V is TRBV5-4; 13 nucleotides match TRBD2. Trimming took 3 bases from V and 3 from J; bases not matched to a gene: 3. CDR1 and CDR2 (germline): SGHNT, YYREEE (reference sequence). The CDR3 is 15 amino acids. In DNA, the CDR3 is TGTGCCAGCAGCTATGGACTAGCGGGGGACTACGAGCAGTACTTC. Protein product: CASSYGLAGDYEQYF.

This sequence joins TRBV18 and TRBJ1-2; 7 bases match TRBD1. V was clipped by 5 bases and J by 2 bases; unmatched bases: 5. This CDR3 is 14 amino acids long. Germline V gene data show CDR1 as KGHSH and CDR2 as LQKENI. In DNA form, the CDR3 reads TGTGCCAGCTCAGCGGGACAGCCCAACTATGGCTACACCTTC. This sequence encodes CASSAGQPNYGYTF.

This clone appeared a single time. The chain links TRBV7-6 to TRBJ1-3; TRBD1 agrees at 7 bases. Germline loops: CDR1 SGHVS, CDR2 FNYEAQ. The trim removed 6 bases at V and 2 bases at J, leaving 7 bases unmatched. This CDR3 has 15 amino acids. CDR3 sequence: CASRATTGAGNTIYF. The CDR3 DNA reads as TGTGCCAGCAGGGCCACTACAGGGGCTGGAAACACCATATATTTT.

The chain couples TRBV7-9 to TRBJ1-1; no definite D call. Per the germline V gene, CDR1 is SEHNR and CDR2 is FQNEAQ (reference sequence). The CDR3 covers 13 residues. The V end lost 4 bases, the J end lost 8 bases, and 14 bases lay between the germline ends. CDR3 residues: CASSSLPRGEAFF. In nucleotides, the CDR3 is TGTGCCAGCAGCTCCCTCCCACGCGGGGAAGCTTTCTTT.

This clone has only a few counts. The J gene is TRBJ2-7, the V gene TRBV29-1; 8 bases are a match to TRBD2. V lost 7 bases and J lost 7; bases outside the gene matches: 12. Germline V gene data show CDR1 as SQVTM and CDR2 as ANQGSEA. CDR3 size: 13 residues. The CDR3 is CSAQEAGVGEQYF. CDR3 bases: TGCAGCGCCCAGGAAGCGGGGGTAGGGGAGCAGTACTTC.

This clone was detected once. The chain has TRBV7-6 and TRBJ2-7; no firm D call. The length of the CDR3 is 12 residues. Germline lookup yields CDR1 SGHVS and CDR2 FNYEAQ. Trimming took 4 bases from V and 0 from J, leaving 4 bases between them. CDR3 DNA: TGTGCCAGCAGCTCGAGCTCCTACGAGCAGTACTTC. The encoded protein is CASSSSSYEQYF.

The chain uses TRBV6-5 and TRBJ1-1; D is unresolved. Trimming took 2 bases from V and 4 from J, leaving 8 bases between them. Germline CDR1 MNHEY, CDR2 SVGAGI. The CDR3 is made up of 13 amino acids. The CDR3 DNA reads TGTGCCAGCAGTTACGGGCGGGGCACTGAAGCTTTCTTT. Translated: CASSYGRGTEAFF.